This T cell receptor (beta chain) appears in the sequencing data of a study of metastatic and nonmetastatic thyroid tumors. TCRdb re-analyzed the PCR reads using MiXCR. The profile covers 4,000 to 5,000 clones, with around 28% appearing a single time and 14% taken by the ten largest. In germline, CDR1 is SGHRS, CDR2 YFSETQ. The V and J ends lost 5 bases and 4 bases, in that order; junction bases with no gene match: 5. CDR3 length: 14 residues. All patients were untreated before thyroid surgery. The sample holds one count of this clone. This chain links TRBV5-1 with TRBJ2-1, with 8 bases that match TRBD2. Sequenced material: adjacent normal tissue. This TCR was recovered from a female donor with papillary thyroid cancer or a benign thyroid nodule (not recorded which). Some clones in this sample may be carry-over from other donors' samples. Here the CDR3 reads CASRAGETYNEQFF. CDR3 nucleotide sequence: TGCGCCAGCAGAGCGGGAGAAACTTACAATGAGCAGTTCTTC. Variable domain in full (rest from reference TRBV5-1 and TRBJ2-1): KAGVTQTPRYLIKTRGQQVTLSCSPISGHRSVSWYQQTPGQGLQFLFEYFSETQRNKGNFPGRFSGRQFSNSRSEMNVSTLELGDSALYLCASRAGETYNEQFFGPGTRLTVL.